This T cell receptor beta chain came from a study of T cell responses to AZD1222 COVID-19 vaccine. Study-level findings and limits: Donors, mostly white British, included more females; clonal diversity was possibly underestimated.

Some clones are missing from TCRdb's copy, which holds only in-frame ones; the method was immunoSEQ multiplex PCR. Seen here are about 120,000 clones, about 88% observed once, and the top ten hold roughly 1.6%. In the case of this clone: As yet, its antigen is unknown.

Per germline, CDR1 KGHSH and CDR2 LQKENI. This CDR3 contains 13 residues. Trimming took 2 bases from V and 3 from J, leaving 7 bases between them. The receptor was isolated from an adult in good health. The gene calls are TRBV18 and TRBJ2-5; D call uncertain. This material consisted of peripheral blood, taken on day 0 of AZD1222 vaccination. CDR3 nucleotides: TGTGCCAGCTCACCAGTCCCCGAAGAGACCCAGTACTTC. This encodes CASSPVPEETQYF.